This entry lists 5 T cell receptor beta chains sequenced from one sample in a study of a mutant IDH1 vaccine in newly diagnosed glioma. As to time point: week 5, during vaccination. In every dose of vaccine, 300 ug of mutant IDH1 20-mer peptide was given alongside topical imiquimod. Only in-frame clones appear in the TCRdb table, and some are missing; sequencing was by immunoSEQ multiplex PCR. The table records 30,000 to 40,000 clones, 45% to 70% of them present only once. Antigens for these TCRs are unknown. The sequences come from PBMCs, collected from a glioma patient whose treatment included an IDH1 peptide vaccine. The receptors here all came from a young woman with glioma.

This clone was seen once. The chain combines TRBV2 with TRBJ2-7, with D maybe TRBD1 (6 bases). CDR3 size: 15 residues. The V end was cut by 4 bases, the J end by 3 bases, with 16 bases between. Germline V gene lookup returns CDR1 SNHLY and CDR2 FYNNEI. This CDR3 is CASSGQVDAFYEQYF. The CDR3 bases are TGTGCCAGCAGTGGACAGGTTGATGCCTTCTACGAGCAGTACTTC. The variable domain in full, with the rest retrieved from reference TRBV2 and TRBJ2-7, is EPEVTQTPSHQVTQMGQEVILRCVPISNHLYFYWYRQILGQKVEFLVSFYNNEISEKSEIFDDQFSVERPDGSNFTLKIRSTKLEDSAMYFCASSGQVDAFYEQYFGPGTRLTVT.

CDR3 sequence (DNA): TGCAGCACCAGAGGGGGGACAGGGGCTCGCGAGCAGTACTTC. Its protein is CSTRGGTGAREQYF. The chain uses TRBV29-1 and TRBJ2-7; TRBD1 matches at 10 bases. The CDR3 extends over 14 amino acids. Germline CDR1 and CDR2: SQVTM and ANQGSEA. The J segment lost 6 bases and the V segment lost 8 bases, leaving 13 bases of the junction unmatched.

This clone was recorded a few times. V gene TRBV7-9 combines with J gene TRBJ2-3; 8 bases fit TRBD2. The CDR3 is 15 amino acids. J was trimmed by 2 bases and V by 4 bases; bases with no gene match: 5. CDR1 and CDR2 (germline): SEHNR, FQNEAQ (reference sequence). CDR3 in amino acids: CASSSGGKTTDTQYF. Here the CDR3 DNA reads TGTGCCAGCAGCTCGGGAGGGAAGACCACAGATACGCAGTATTTT.

CDR3 region: CASSLSGNSYEQYF. The CDR3 region has the DNA TGTGCCAGCAGCCTGAGCGGGAACTCCTACGAGCAGTACTTC. The chain has TRBV5-4 and TRBJ2-7; 7 positions agree with TRBD2. CDR3 length: 14 amino acids. The germline V gene has CDR1 SGHNT and CDR2 YYREEE (reference sequence). The V segment lost 4 bases and the J segment 0 bases; nucleotides outside the gene matches: 4.

The chain recombines TRBV7-3 with TRBJ1-4; TRBD1 agrees at 7 bases. Germline CDR1 reads SGHTA; CDR2 reads FQGTGA. The trim removed 5 bases at V and 8 bases at J, leaving 11 bases unmatched. This CDR3 spans 15 amino acids. In nucleotides, the CDR3 is TGTGCCAGCAGCCCTTCGACAGGGAGGATGGAAAAACTGTTTTTT. It encodes CASSPSTGRMEKLFF.